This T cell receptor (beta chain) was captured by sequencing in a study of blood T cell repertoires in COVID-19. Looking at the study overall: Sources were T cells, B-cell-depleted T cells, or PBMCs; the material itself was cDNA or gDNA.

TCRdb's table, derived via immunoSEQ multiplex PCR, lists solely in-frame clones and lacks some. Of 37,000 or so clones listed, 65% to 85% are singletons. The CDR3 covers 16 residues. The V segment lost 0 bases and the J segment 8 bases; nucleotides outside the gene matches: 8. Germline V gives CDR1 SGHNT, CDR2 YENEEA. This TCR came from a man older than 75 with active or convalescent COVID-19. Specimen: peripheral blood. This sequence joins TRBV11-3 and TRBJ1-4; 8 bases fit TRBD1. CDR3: CASSLDGVGQGEKLFF. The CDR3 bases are TGTGCCAGCAGCTTAGACGGTGTTGGACAGGGAGAAAAACTGTTTTTT.